This is a list of T cell receptor beta chains from one sample in a study of post-analysis software for immune sequencing data. TCRdb itself ran the PCR reads through MiXCR, one entry per CDR3 protein. In the table there are about 460,000 distinct CDR3 sequences, approximately 46% of which are singletons. Sequenced material: blood. The receptors stem from a girl aged 10-17 years with multiple sclerosis. Both conserved end residues are part of each CDR3. The order of the fields is V gene, CDR3 length, J gene, D gene, clone size, CDR3 DNA, CDR3 protein. A D gene is named only where the DNA matches it firmly. Expanded clones are given a class, and other clones once, few, many or no size at all.

>TRBV25-1|17|TRBJ2-3|-|-
TGTGCCAGCAGTGCGTCAATTATGGCCGGGGCCACAGATACGCAGTATTTT
CASSASIMAGATDTQYF
>TRBV6-5|16|TRBJ2-1|TRBD2|few
TGTGCCAGCACCGGTCCCCCGGGAGGAGGTCTCAATGAGCAGTTCTTC
CASTGPPGGGLNEQFF
>TRBV6-5|13|TRBJ2-7|-|few
TGTGCCAGCAGTCCGGGACTGACCCACGAGCAGTACTTC
CASSPGLTHEQYF
>TRBV4-2|19|TRBJ2-6|TRBD2|-
TGTGCCAGCAGCCAAGATATGGTTTGGGCGGGAGCAGGGGCCAACGTCCTGACTTTC
CASSQDMVWAGAGANVLTF
>TRBV7-9|19|TRBJ2-3|TRBD2|-
TGTGCCAGCAGAGACATGGGACTAGCGGGAGGTCGGGCAACAGATACGCAGTATTTT
CASRDMGLAGGRATDTQYF
>TRBV20-1|12|TRBJ2-5|-|-
TGCAGTGCTAGATCGTTAAGTGAGACCCAGTACTTC
CSARSLSETQYF
>TRBV12-3/TRBV12-4|14|TRBJ2-7|TRBD1|-
TGTGCCAGCAGCAAGACAGGGGGCGGGTACGAGCAGTACTTC
CASSKTGGGYEQYF
>TRBV15|17|TRBJ2-7|TRBD1|-
TGTGCCACCAGCAGCTGGAAAACCGGGACAGCAACCTACGAGCAGTACTTC
CATSSWKTGTATYEQYF
>TRBV6-2/TRBV6-3|15|TRBJ1-1|TRBD1|-
TGTGCCAGCAGTTCATATGGGACAGTGAACACTGAAGCTTTCTTT
CASSSYGTVNTEAFF
>TRBV5-1|14|TRBJ2-7|TRBD1|-
TGCGCCAGCAGCACCGGACAGGGGGAGGACGAGCAGTACTTC
CASSTGQGEDEQYF
>TRBV29-1|12|TRBJ2-3|-|few
TGCAGCGTTGTAGGGGGGGCAGATACGCAGTATTTT
CSVVGGADTQYF
>TRBV5-6|15|TRBJ2-5|-|few
TGTGCCAGCAGCCTGGATTCCCAGGGTCAGGAGACCCAGTACTTC
CASSLDSQGQETQYF
>TRBV5-1|14|TRBJ2-3|TRBD2|-
TGCGCCAGCAGCCCTGGTGTAGCGGGACAAACACAGTATTTT
CASSPGVAGQTQYF
>TRBV12-3/TRBV12-4|12|TRBJ1-5|-|-
TGTGCCAGCAGTAGACAGGCCAAGCCCCAGCATTTT
CASSRQAKPQHF
>TRBV5-1|16|TRBJ1-2|TRBD1|-
TGTGCCAGCAGCAAATACGGACAGGGCGCGAACTATGGCTACACCTTC
CASSKYGQGANYGYTF
>TRBV12-3/TRBV12-4|17|TRBJ1-5|-|-
TGTGCCAGCAGTTTGCGAGTTGGGCCGATGAGCAATCAGCCCCAGCATTTT
CASSLRVGPMSNQPQHF
>TRBV27|19|TRBJ2-1|-|-
TGTGCCAGCAGTCCGGATACAGGGGACTATTCAAGCTCCTACAATGAGCAGTTCTTC
CASSPDTGDYSSSYNEQFF
>TRBV14|15|TRBJ2-5|-|few
TGTGCCAGCAGCCCCCCCTGGACGCGCCAAGAGACCCAGTACTTC
CASSPPWTRQETQYF
>TRBV7-2|16|TRBJ2-1|-|-
TGTGCCAGCAGCTTAGGACCACAGGGATGGGTCAATGAGCAGTTCTTC
CASSLGPQGWVNEQFF
>TRBV4-2|15|TRBJ2-7|-|few
TGTGCCAGCAGCCAGGTAGCGGTTCTGACCTACGAGCAGTACTTC
CASSQVAVLTYEQYF
>TRBV6-5|13|TRBJ2-7|-|-
TGTGCCAGCAGTCCCACTAGTACCTACGAGCAGTACTTC
CASSPTSTYEQYF
>TRBV7-3|15|TRBJ2-1|-|-
TGTGCCAGCAGCTTATCGAAGGGCACCTACAATGAGCAGTTCTTC
CASSLSKGTYNEQFF
>TRBV5-1|14|TRBJ1-2|TRBD1|few
TGCGCCAGCAGCGTTACAGGGGGCGACTATGGCTACACCTTC
CASSVTGGDYGYTF
>TRBV12-3/TRBV12-4|18|TRBJ2-6|-|-
-
CASSFGPGLSSGANVLTF
>TRBV9|15|TRBJ2-3|-|few
TGTGCCAGCAGCCCCAGGGGACTTGATACAGATACGCAGTATTTT
CASSPRGLDTDTQYF
>TRBV5-1|14|TRBJ2-1|TRBD2|-
TGCGCCAGCAGTAAAACTAGCGGGAGTCCTGAGCAGTTCTTC
CASSKTSGSPEQFF
>TRBV9|14|TRBJ2-3|-|-
TGTGCCAGCAGCGTTAGCGGAAACACAGATACGCAGTATTTT
CASSVSGNTDTQYF
>TRBV6-5|12|TRBJ2-7|-|-
TGTGCCAGCAGTTACTTGCGCGGCGAGCAGTACTTC
CASSYLRGEQYF
>TRBV9|14|TRBJ2-5|-|few
TGTGCCAGCAACTCAGCACAGGAACAAGAGACCCAGTACTTC
CASNSAQEQETQYF
>TRBV11-2|15|TRBJ1-1|TRBD1|-
TGTGCCAGCAGCTTAGGGGTAGGGGGCTCCGCTGAAGCTTTCTTT
CASSLGVGGSAEAFF
>TRBV10-3|12|TRBJ1-1|-|-
TGTGCCATCAGTGAAGGGAACACTGAAGCTTTCTTT
CAISEGNTEAFF
>TRBV7-2|14|TRBJ2-1|-|-
TGTGCCAGCAGCTTAGTTGGACAGTACAATGAGCAGTTCTTC
CASSLVGQYNEQFF
>TRBV20-1|13|TRBJ2-7|TRBD2|-
TGCAGTGCTAGAGGAGCGGGGGTTTACGAGCAGTACTTC
CSARGAGVYEQYF
>TRBV20-1|14|TRBJ2-1|TRBD2|few
TGCAGTGCCCCCGTCAGCGGGAGGGGCAATGAGCAGTTCTTC
CSAPVSGRGNEQFF
>TRBV6-1|14|TRBJ2-1|-|once
TGTGCCAGCAGTGCCCTAGGACGGTACAATGAGCAGTTCTTC
CASSALGRYNEQFF
>TRBV5-1|15|TRBJ2-1|TRBD2|few
TGCGCCAGCAGCTTCGGTCTAGCGGGAGTAAATGAGCAGTTCTTC
CASSFGLAGVNEQFF
>TRBV20-1|14|TRBJ2-3|-|-
TGCAGTGCTAGGGAGGCTGAAAACACAGATACGCAGTATTTT
CSAREAENTDTQYF
>TRBV5-1|16|TRBJ2-1|TRBD2|-
TGCGCCAGCAGCTTGGGTAGCGGGGGGTCCTGCAATGAGCAGTTCTTC
CASSLGSGGSCNEQFF
>TRBV7-2|14|TRBJ2-1|TRBD1|-
TGTGCCAGCAGCTTCGGACAGGCGACCCTAGAGCAGTTCTTC
CASSFGQATLEQFF
>TRBV20-1|14|TRBJ1-1|-|-
TGCAGTGCTAGAGCGGTTTCTAGGGACACTGAAGCTTTCTTT
CSARAVSRDTEAFF
>TRBV19|14|TRBJ1-4|TRBD1|-
TGTGCCAGTGCTTCCAGGGGGCGCGATGAAAAACTGTTTTTT
CASASRGRDEKLFF
>TRBV20-1|13|TRBJ1-2|TRBD1|few
TGCAGTGCAACGCGGACAGGGAAGGATGGCTACACCTTC
CSATRTGKDGYTF
>TRBV6-2/TRBV6-3|14|TRBJ2-3|-|-
TGTGCCAGCGGAGAGGACAGTCGCACAGATACGCAGTATTTT
CASGEDSRTDTQYF